This TCR beta chain was retrieved from a study of graft-versus-host responses after intestinal transplantation. Measured with immunoSEQ multiplex PCR; TCRdb has only the in-frame clones, and not every one. The sample records just under 8,000 clones, 95% to 98% being singletons. Germline trimming cut 3 bases from V and 5 bases from J; bases unmatched to any gene: 9. CDR1 is SGHRS, CDR2 YFSETQ, per germline. This CDR3 region has 15 residues. Material: PBMCs, obtained 23 days after intestinal transplant. This clonotype originated in a human patient who received an intestinal transplant, so some T cells may come from the graft donor. This chain joins TRBV5-1 and TRBJ1-1; 8 nucleotides line up with TRBD1. CDR3 bases: TGCGCCAGCAGCTCTTCCAGGGGGCCGGGGACTGAAGCTTTCTTT. This sequence encodes CASSSSRGPGTEAFF.